The rows below give T cell receptor beta chains drawn from one sample of a study of T-cell reconstitution after alpha-beta-depleted transplantation in children. TCRdb itself ran the PCR reads through MiXCR, one entry per CDR3 protein. This table holds 490,000 or so distinct CDR3 sequences, about an eighth found once. Sample: PBMCs from the stem cell graft donor, taken from the stem cell graft. The receptor set was obtained from a human donor who donated a stem cell graft to a child with combined immunodeficiency. The CDR3 runs from the conserved cysteine through the conserved F or W. Fields, in order: clone size, D gene, J gene, V gene, CDR3 protein, CDR3 DNA. A D gene is named only where the DNA matches it firmly. Rows may omit the clone size; those that give it use once, few, many or a size class.

>few|.|TRBJ1-1|TRBV7-2
CASSLAPGQNEAFF
TGTGCCAGCAGCTTAGCCCCGGGACAAAATGAAGCTTTCTTT
>few|.|TRBJ1-1|TRBV12-3/TRBV12-4
CASTPNPFNTEAFF
TGTGCCAGCACCCCTAATCCCTTTAACACTGAAGCTTTCTTT
>.|.|TRBJ2-7|TRBV3-1
CASSPQARRGEQYF
TGTGCCAGCAGCCCGCAGGCACGTAGGGGCGAGCAGTACTTC
>.|TRBD2|TRBJ2-1|TRBV11-3
CASSPSRLAGGNEQFF
TGTGCCAGCAGCCCGTCCAGACTAGCGGGAGGGAATGAGCAGTTCTTC
>many|.|TRBJ2-3|TRBV12-3/TRBV12-4
CASGSGLSGSTDTQYF
TGTGCCAGCGGCTCGGGGCTAAGCGGCAGCACAGATACGCAGTATTTT
>.|TRBD2|TRBJ2-7|TRBV11-1
CASSLAGLAGGSAYEQYF
TGTGCCAGCAGCTTAGCGGGACTAGCGGGGGGGAGCGCCTACGAGCAGTACTTC
>few|TRBD2|TRBJ2-3|TRBV29-1
CSVEVSGGAGDTQYF
TGCAGCGTTGAAGTTAGCGGGGGGGCGGGAGATACGCAGTATTTT
>many|.|TRBJ2-5|TRBV6-2/TRBV6-3
CASSSGRRFQETQYF
TGTGCCAGCAGCTCGGGGAGGAGGTTCCAAGAGACCCAGTACTTC
>many|.|TRBJ2-3|TRBV5-4
CASGDISTDTQYF
TGTGCCAGCGGAGATATTAGCACAGATACGCAGTATTTT
>.|.|TRBJ1-5|TRBV28
CASSPPGPFQTQHF
TGTGCCAGCAGTCCCCCGGGACCGTTTCAGACCCAGCATTTT
>.|TRBD2|TRBJ2-7|TRBV5-6
CASSLADDAGGYLGEQYF
TGTGCCAGCAGCTTGGCCGACGACGCGGGGGGGTATCTGGGGGAGCAGTACTTC
>few|.|TRBJ2-3|TRBV6-1
CASNRGDTSDTQYF
TGTGCCAGCAATAGGGGGGATACCTCAGATACGCAGTATTTT
>many|.|TRBJ1-1|TRBV27
CASSLYMNTEAFF
TGTGCCAGCAGTTTATACATGAACACTGAAGCTTTCTTT
>few|.|TRBJ2-7|TRBV20-1
CSAIGRGYYEQYF
TGCAGTGCTATCGGGCGGGGTTACTACGAGCAGTACTTC
>few|.|TRBJ2-2|TRBV9
CASSVAAGHTGELFF
TGTGCCAGCAGCGTAGCGGCCGGTCACACCGGGGAGCTGTTTTTT
>many|.|TRBJ2-7|TRBV4-2
CASSQQLAGIREQYF
TGTGCCAGCAGCCAACAACTAGCAGGGATTCGGGAGCAGTACTTC
>few|TRBD2|TRBJ2-2|TRBV20-1
CSARDRAGGVIGELFF
TGCAGTGCTAGAGATCGAGCGGGAGGGGTGATCGGGGAGCTGTTTTTT
>.|.|TRBJ2-3|TRBV15
CATSRRGESDTQYF
TGTGCCACCAGTAGAAGAGGGGAGTCGGATACGCAGTATTTT
>few|TRBD2|TRBJ2-3|TRBV7-2
CASSSRAGGSTDTQYF
TGTGCCAGCAGCTCGAGAGCGGGAGGATCGACAGATACGCAGTATTTT
>.|TRBD2|TRBJ2-7|TRBV4-1
CASSQEAGGTYEQYF
TGCGCCAGCAGCCAAGAAGCGGGAGGCACCTACGAGCAGTACTTC
>many|TRBD1|TRBJ1-2|TRBV4-3
CASSQGDSHVYGYTF
TGCGCCAGCAGCCAAGGGGACAGCCATGTCTATGGCTACACCTTC
>few|.|TRBJ2-1|TRBV6-5
CASSYYSLRNEQFF
TGTGCCAGCAGTTACTACTCGCTTAGGAATGAGCAGTTCTTC
>.|.|TRBJ1-1|TRBV24-1
CATGGGGSTEAFF
TGTGCCACCGGAGGGGGAGGATCGACTGAAGCTTTCTTT
>.|.|TRBJ2-5|TRBV20-1
CSFKVQETQYF
TGCAGCTTCAAGGTCCAAGAGACCCAGTACTTC
>few|TRBD1|TRBJ2-2|TRBV27
CASSRSREGGRELFF
TGTGCCAGCAGTCGATCCCGGGAAGGGGGCCGGGAGCTGTTTTTT
>many|.|TRBJ2-5|TRBV5-6
CASSLTGTWAQYF
TGTGCCAGCAGCTTGACAGGGACGTGGGCCCAGTACTTC
>many|.|TRBJ2-1|TRBV27
CASSHPGDYNEQFF
TGTGCCAGCAGTCACCCCGGAGACTACAATGAGCAGTTCTTC
>.|TRBD1|TRBJ2-2|TRBV11-1
CASSLALGVPGTANTGELFF
TGTGCCAGCAGCTTAGCGCTCGGGGTTCCAGGGACAGCGAACACCGGGGAGCTGTTTTTT
>.|.|TRBJ1-3|TRBV20-1
CSARETNTIYF
TGCAGTGCTAGAGAAACAAACACCATATATTTT
>many|.|TRBJ2-7|TRBV5-1
CASSLDGVMGYEQYF
TGCGCCAGCAGCTTGGATGGGGTGATGGGCTACGAGCAGTACTTC
>few|TRBD1|TRBJ2-1|TRBV18
CASSQGTAYNEQFF
TGTGCCAGCTCACAGGGGACAGCCTACAATGAGCAGTTCTTC
>few|.|TRBJ2-5|TRBV28
CASSPSGGQRQETQYF
TGTGCCAGCAGTCCATCCGGGGGACAACGCCAAGAGACCCAGTACTTC
>few|TRBD2|TRBJ2-1|TRBV6-2/TRBV6-3
CASSYSWGSGRARPFF
TGTGCCAGCAGTTACTCCTGGGGTAGCGGGAGGGCCAGGCCGTTCTTC